What follows describes a single T cell receptor beta chain. This sample is drawn from a study of blood T cell repertoires in COVID-19. Across under 25 US areas, participants ranged in age from roughly 18 to 95 years. Sequenced by immunoSEQ multiplex PCR; TCRdb stores in-frame clones only, minus some. Of approximately 360,000 clones in the sample, about 87% are singletons; the top ten hold roughly 1.9%. The CDR3 is made up of 12 amino acids. Germline assignment: CDR1 MDHEN and CDR2 SYDVKM. Trimming removed 1 base from V and 9 bases from J, with 7 bases in between. The chain couples TRBV28 to TRBJ2-1; D remains unclear. This TCR derives from a man aged 35-49 years in a cohort exposed to, infected with or recovered from COVID-19 (not recorded which). Sequencing used PBMCs or T cells enriched from blood (not recorded which). In DNA form, the CDR3 reads TGTGCCAGCAGTTTATTGGCAGTTGAGCAGTTCTTC. Encoded protein: CASSLLAVEQFF.